The subject of this entry is one T cell receptor beta chain. 13 Jbeta primers and 60 Vbeta primers were used for the PCR. Here immunoSEQ multiplex PCR was the method, and the copy in TCRdb shows in-frame clones only, minus some. This repertoire shows roughly 120,000 clones, around 69% found once; its top ten account for roughly 8.2%. This sample was included in a study of cytomegalovirus exposure and HLA in healthy donors. Germline V gene sequence: CDR1 SGHAT, CDR2 FQNNGV. The CDR3 length is 14 residues. Trimming left V 2 bases short and J 3 bases short, with 10 bases between. V usage is TRBV11-2 and J usage is TRBJ1-1, with a weak D call TRBD1 (6 bases). The sequence was obtained from a woman aged 40 to 50 in good health and CMV-seropositive. The sample consisted of PBMCs. The CDR3 sequence: CASSLQGRDTEAFF. For the CDR3, the DNA is TGTGCCAGCAGCTTACAGGGGCGGGACACTGAAGCTTTCTTT.